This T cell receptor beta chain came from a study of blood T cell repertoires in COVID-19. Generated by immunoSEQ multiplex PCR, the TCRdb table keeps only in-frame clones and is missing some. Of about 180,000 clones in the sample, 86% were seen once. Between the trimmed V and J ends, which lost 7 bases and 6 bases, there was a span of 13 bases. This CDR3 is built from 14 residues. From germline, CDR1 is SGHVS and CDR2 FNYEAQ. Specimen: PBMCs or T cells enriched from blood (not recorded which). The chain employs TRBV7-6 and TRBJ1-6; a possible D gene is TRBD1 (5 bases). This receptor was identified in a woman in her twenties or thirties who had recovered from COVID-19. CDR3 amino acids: CASTRGVRNSPLHF. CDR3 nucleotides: TGTGCCAGCACCCGGGGGGTGCGTAATTCACCCCTCCACTTT.